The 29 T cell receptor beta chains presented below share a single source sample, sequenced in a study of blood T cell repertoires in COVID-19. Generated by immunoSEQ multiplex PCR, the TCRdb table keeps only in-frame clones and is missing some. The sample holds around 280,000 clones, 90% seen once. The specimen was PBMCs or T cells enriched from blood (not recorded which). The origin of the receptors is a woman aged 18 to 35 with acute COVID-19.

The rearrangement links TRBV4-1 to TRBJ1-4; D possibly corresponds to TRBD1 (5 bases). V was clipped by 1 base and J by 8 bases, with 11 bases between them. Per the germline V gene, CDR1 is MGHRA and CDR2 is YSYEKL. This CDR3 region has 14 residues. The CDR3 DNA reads TGCGCCAGCAGCCAAGGTCGGTCAGGGGAAAAACTGTTTTTT. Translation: CASSQGRSGEKLFF.

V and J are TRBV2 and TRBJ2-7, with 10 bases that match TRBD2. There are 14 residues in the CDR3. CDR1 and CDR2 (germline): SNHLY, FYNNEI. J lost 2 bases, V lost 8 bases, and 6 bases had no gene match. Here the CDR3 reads CASRALAGPYEQYF. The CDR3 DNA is TGTGCCAGCCGTGCACTAGCGGGACCCTACGAGCAGTACTTC.

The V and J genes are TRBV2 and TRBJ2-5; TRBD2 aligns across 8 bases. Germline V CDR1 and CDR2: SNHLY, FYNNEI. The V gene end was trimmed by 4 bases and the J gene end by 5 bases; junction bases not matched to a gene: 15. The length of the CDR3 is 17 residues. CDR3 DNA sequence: TGTGCCAGCAGTGGGGTTTTCTCCTTCGGGAGGGCGGAGACCCAGTACTTC. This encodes CASSGVFSFGRAETQYF.

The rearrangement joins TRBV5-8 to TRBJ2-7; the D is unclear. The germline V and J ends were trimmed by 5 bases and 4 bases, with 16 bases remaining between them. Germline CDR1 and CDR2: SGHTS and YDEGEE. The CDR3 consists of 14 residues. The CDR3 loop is CASRGRKGSYEQYF. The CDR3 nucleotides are TGTGCCAGCAGGGGCCGGAAAGGTTCTTACGAGCAGTACTTC.

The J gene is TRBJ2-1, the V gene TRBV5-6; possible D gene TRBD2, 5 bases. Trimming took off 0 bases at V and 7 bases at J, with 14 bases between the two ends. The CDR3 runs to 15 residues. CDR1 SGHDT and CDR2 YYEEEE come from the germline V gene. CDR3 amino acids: CASSLDHLGVNEQFF. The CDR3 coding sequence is TGTGCCAGCAGCTTGGACCACCTGGGAGTGAATGAGCAGTTCTTC.

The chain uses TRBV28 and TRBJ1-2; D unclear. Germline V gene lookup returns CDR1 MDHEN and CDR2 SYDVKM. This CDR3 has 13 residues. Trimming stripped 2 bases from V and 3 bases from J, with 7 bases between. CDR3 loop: CASSLTEYYGYTF. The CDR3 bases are TGTGCCAGCAGTTTAACGGAGTACTATGGCTACACCTTC.

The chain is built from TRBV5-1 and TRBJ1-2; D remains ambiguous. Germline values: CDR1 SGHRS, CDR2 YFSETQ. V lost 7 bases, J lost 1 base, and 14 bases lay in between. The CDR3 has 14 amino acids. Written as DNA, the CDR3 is TGCGCCAGCTCCTTCCCTGGCGGTAACTATGGCTACACCTTC. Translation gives CASSFPGGNYGYTF.

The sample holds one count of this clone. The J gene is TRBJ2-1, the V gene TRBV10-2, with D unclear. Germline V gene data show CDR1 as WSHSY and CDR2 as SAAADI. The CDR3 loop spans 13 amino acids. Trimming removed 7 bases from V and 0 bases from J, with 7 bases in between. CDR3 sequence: CASIRSSYNEQFF. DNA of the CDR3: TGCGCCAGCATCAGAAGCTCCTACAATGAGCAGTTCTTC.

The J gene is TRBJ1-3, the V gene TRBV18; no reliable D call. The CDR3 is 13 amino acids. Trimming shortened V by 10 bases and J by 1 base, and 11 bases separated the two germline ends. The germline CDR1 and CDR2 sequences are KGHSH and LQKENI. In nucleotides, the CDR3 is TGTGCCACCTCCGAGAGTTCTGGAAACACCATATATTTT. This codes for CATSESSGNTIYF.

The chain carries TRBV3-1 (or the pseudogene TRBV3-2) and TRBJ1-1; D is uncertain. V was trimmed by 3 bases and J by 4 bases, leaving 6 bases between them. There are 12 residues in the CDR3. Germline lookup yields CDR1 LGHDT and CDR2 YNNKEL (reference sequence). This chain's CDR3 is CASSQSGTEAFF. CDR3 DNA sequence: TGTGCCAGCAGCCAGAGTGGCACTGAAGCTTTCTTT.

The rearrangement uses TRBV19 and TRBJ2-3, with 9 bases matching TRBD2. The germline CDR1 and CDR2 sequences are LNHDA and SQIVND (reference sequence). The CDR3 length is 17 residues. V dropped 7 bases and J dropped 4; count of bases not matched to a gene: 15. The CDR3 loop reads CASTQGLAGSWPDTQYF. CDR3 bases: TGTGCCAGTACGCAGGGGCTAGCGGGATCGTGGCCAGATACGCAGTATTTT.

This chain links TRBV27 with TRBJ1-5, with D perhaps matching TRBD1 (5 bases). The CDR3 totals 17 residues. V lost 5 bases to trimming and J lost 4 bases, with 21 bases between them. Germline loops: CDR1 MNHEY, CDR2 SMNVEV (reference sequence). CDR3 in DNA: TGTGCCAGCAGTCCTTTTTCGGGTGGGGCCCTGAATCAGCCCCAGCATTTT. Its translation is CASSPFSGGALNQPQHF.

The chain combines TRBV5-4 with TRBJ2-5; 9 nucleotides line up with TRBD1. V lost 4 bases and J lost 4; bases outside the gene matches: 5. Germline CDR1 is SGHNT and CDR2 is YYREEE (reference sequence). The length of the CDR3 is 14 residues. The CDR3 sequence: CASSAGTGLETQYF. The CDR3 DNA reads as TGTGCCAGCAGCGCCGGGACAGGGTTAGAGACCCAGTACTTC. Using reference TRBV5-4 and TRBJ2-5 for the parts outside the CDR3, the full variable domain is ETGVTQSPTHLIKTRGQQVTLRCSSQSGHNTVSWYQQALGQGPQFIFQYYREEENGRGNFPPRFSGLQFPNYSSELNVNALELDDSALYLCASSAGTGLETQYFGPGTRLLVL.

CDR3 amino acids: CSVDIAPGLEQYF. Here the CDR3 DNA reads TGCAGCGTTGACATCGCACCCGGACTTGAGCAGTACTTC. The rearrangement uses TRBV29-1 and TRBJ2-7; D is possibly TRBD2 (5 bases). V was clipped by 3 bases and J by 7 bases, with 16 bases between them. From germline, CDR1 is SQVTM and CDR2 ANQGSEA. The CDR3 runs 13 residues.

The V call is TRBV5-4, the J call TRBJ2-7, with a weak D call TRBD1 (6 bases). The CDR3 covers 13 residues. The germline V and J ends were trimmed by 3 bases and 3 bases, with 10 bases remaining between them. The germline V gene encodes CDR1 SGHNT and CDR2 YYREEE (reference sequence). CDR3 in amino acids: CASSSQQGYEQYF. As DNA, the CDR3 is TGTGCCAGCAGCTCCCAACAGGGCTACGAGCAGTACTTC.

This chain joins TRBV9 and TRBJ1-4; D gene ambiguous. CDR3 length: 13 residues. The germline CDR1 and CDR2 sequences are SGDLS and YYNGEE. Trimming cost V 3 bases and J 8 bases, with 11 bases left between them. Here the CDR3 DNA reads TGTGCCAGCAGCGACCCGGTGGGCGAAAAACTGTTTTTT. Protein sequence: CASSDPVGEKLFF.

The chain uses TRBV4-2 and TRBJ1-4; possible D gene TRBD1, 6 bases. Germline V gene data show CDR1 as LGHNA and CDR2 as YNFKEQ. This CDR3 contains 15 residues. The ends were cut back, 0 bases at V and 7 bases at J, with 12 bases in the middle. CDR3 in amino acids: CASSQEGRGGEKLFF. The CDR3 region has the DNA TGTGCCAGCAGCCAAGAGGGAAGGGGGGGTGAAAAACTGTTTTTT.

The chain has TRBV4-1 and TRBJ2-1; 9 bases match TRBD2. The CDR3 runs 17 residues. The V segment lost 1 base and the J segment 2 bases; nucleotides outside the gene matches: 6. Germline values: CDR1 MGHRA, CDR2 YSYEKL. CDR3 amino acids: CASSQGTAGGPYNEQFF. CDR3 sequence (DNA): TGCGCCAGCAGCCAAGGGACGGCGGGAGGGCCCTACAATGAGCAGTTCTTC.

DNA of the CDR3: TGTGCCAGCTCACCTATTAATTCGGGACAGGACCGAAAACTGTTTTTT. Translating it yields CASSPINSGQDRKLFF. V gene TRBV18 combines with J gene TRBJ1-4, with TRBD1 matching over 8 bases. The J segment lost 10 bases and the V segment lost 3 bases, leaving 13 bases of the junction unmatched. CDR3 size: 16 residues. Germline loops: CDR1 KGHSH, CDR2 LQKENI.

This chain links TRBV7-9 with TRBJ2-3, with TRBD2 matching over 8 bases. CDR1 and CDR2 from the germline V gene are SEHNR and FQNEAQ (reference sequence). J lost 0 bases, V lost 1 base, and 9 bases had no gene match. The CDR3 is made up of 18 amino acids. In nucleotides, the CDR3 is TGTGCCAGCAGCTTAGTGGTGTTAGCGGGAATGAGCACAGATACGCAGTATTTT. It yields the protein CASSLVVLAGMSTDTQYF.

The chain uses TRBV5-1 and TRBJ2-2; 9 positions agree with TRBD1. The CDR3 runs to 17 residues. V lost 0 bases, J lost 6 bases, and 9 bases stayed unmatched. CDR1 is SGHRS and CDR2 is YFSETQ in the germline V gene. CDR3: CASSLVGQGTFAGELFF. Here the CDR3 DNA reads TGCGCCAGCAGCTTGGTGGGACAGGGAACGTTCGCCGGGGAGCTGTTTTTT.

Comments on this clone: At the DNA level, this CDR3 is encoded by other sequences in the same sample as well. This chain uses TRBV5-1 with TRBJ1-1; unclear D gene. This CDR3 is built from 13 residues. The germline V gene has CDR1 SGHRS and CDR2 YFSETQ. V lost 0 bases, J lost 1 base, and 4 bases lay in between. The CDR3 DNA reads TGCGCCAGCAGCTTGGATAGGAACACTGAAGCTTTCTTT. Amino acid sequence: CASSLDRNTEAFF.

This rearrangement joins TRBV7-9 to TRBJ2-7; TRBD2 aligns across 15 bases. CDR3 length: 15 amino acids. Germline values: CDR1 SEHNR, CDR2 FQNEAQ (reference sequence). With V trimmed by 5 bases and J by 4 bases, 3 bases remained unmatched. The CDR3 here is CASSGGTSGGYEQYF. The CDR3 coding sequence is TGTGCCAGCAGCGGGGGGACTAGCGGGGGGTACGAGCAGTACTTC.

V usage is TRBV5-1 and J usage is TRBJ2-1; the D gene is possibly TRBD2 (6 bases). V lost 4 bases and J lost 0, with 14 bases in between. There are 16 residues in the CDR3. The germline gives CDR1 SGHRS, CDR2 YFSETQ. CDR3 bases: TGCGCCAGCAGCCCGGCGGCGGGACCCTCCTACAATGAGCAGTTCTTC. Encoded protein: CASSPAAGPSYNEQFF.

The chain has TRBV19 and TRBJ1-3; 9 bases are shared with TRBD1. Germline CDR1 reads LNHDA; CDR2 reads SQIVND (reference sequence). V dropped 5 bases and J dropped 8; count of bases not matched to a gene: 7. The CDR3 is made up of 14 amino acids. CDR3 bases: TGTGCCAGTAGTGTAACAGGGGGCGCGGACACCATATATTTT. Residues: CASSVTGGADTIYF. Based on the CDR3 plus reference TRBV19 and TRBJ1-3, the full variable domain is DGGITQSPKYLFRKEGQNVTLSCEQNLNHDAMYWYRQDPGQGLRLIYYSQIVNDFQKGDIAEGYSVSREKKESFPLTVTSAQKNPTAFYLCASSVTGGADTIYFGEGSWLTVV.

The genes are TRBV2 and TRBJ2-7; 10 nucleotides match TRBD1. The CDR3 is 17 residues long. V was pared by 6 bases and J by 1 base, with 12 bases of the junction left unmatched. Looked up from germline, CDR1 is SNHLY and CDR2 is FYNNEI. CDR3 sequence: CASSPPPWTGGSYEQYF. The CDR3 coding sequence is TGTGCCAGCAGCCCTCCCCCCTGGACAGGGGGATCCTACGAGCAGTACTTC. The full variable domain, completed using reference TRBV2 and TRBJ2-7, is EPEVTQTPSHQVTQMGQEVILRCVPISNHLYFYWYRQILGQKVEFLVSFYNNEISEKSEIFDDQFSVERPDGSNFTLKIRSTKLEDSAMYFCASSPPPWTGGSYEQYFGPGTRLTVT.

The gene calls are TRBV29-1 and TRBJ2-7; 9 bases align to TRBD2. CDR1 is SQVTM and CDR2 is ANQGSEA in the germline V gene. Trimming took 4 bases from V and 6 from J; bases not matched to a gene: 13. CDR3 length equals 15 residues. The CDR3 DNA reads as TGCAGCGTTGGGGGGGTTGCGGGAGGGCTCATCGAGCAGTACTTC. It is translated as CSVGGVAGGLIEQYF.

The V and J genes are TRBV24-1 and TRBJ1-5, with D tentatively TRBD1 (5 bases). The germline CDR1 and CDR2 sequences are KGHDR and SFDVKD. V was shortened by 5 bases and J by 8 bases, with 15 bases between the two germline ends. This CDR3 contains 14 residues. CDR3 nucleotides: TGTGCCACCAGTGCCCGGCGACAGTGGGAGCCCCAGCATTTT. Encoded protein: CATSARRQWEPQHF.

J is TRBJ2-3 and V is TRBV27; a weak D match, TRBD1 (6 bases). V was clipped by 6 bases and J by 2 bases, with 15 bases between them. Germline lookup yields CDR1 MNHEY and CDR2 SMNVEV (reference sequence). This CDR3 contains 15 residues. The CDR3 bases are TGTGCCAGCAGCCACAGGGATGGAGTCACAGATACGCAGTATTTT. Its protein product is CASSHRDGVTDTQYF.